The clone carrying this T cell receptor beta chain showed up just a few times. Its specificity is unknown. This sample is part of a study of early T cells in non-severe SARS-CoV-2 infection. Study context: The chains were unpaired, and the sequenced material was bulk RNA from unsorted whole blood.

Study-level results: Using VDJdb, the matching emphasized anti-spike CD8 responses while missing private and CD4 specificities.

Researchers tagged individual cDNA molecules with unique molecular identifiers. Each CDR3 protein is one row after TCRdb ran MiXCR on the 5' RACE reads. The sample records about 70,000 distinct CDR3 sequences, over 8% being singletons. Germline-derived CDR1 and CDR2 are MGHDK and SYGVNS. The CDR3 sequence is 14 residues long. The sequence derives from an adult who was a healthcare worker with PCR-confirmed SARS-CoV-2 infection or an uninfected control (not recorded which). The specimen was whole blood, collected at baseline. The chain links TRBV25-1 to TRBJ1-6, with D uncertain. As DNA, the CDR3 is TGTGGCAGTCGATGGGGATCGGATAATTCACCCCTCCACTTT. It translates to CGSRWGSDNSPLHF.